This record looks at one T cell receptor (beta chain) sequence and its context. V gave up 4 bases and J gave up 3 bases, with 10 bases separating them. This CDR3 is 14 amino acids long. Germline-derived CDR1 and CDR2 are MNHEY and SVGAGI. This sample is drawn from a study of cytomegalovirus exposure and HLA in healthy donors. Generated by immunoSEQ multiplex PCR, the TCRdb table keeps only in-frame clones and is missing some. The sample consists of roughly 240,000 clones, approximately 87% of them appearing once. The sequence came from a young man in good health and CMV-seronegative. The specimen was PBMCs. This chain uses TRBV6-5 with TRBJ1-5, with a weak D call TRBD1 (6 bases). The CDR3 spells CASSFNRDNQPQHF. In DNA form, the CDR3 reads TGTGCCAGCAGTTTCAACAGGGACAATCAGCCCCAGCATTTT.